This T cell receptor (beta chain) was captured by sequencing in a study of blood T cell repertoires in COVID-19. As for the study in general: COVID-19 samples, acute and convalescent, were from the United States, Italy and Spain.

V dropped 2 bases and J dropped 6 bases, with 11 bases sitting between them. The CDR3 extends over 14 amino acids. From germline, CDR1 is SGHAT and CDR2 FQNNGV. Profiling relied on immunoSEQ multiplex PCR, and the TCRdb table lists in-frame clones only, not all of them. The sample carries a few hundred thousand clones, about 87% recorded once. The clonotype originates from a human donor in a cohort sampled during active COVID-19. This chain links TRBV11-2 with TRBJ1-5; a weak D match, TRBD1 (6 bases). The material sequenced was peripheral blood. CDR3 DNA sequence: TGTGCCAGCAGCTTATTACAGGGCGGTCAGCCCCAGCATTTT. Translating gives CASSLLQGGQPQHF.